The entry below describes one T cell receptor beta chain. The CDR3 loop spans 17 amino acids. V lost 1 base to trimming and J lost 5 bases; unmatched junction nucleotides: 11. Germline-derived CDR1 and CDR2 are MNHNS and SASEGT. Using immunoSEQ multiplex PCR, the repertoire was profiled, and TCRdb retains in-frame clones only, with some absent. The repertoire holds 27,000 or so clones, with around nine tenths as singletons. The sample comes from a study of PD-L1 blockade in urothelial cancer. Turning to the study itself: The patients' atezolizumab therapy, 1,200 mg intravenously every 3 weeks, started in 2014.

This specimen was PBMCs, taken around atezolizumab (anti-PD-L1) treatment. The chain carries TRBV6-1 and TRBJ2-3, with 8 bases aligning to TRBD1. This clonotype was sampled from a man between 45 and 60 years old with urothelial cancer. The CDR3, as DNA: TGTGCCAGCAGTGAAGAGGTGGGCAGGGGGCAAAGAGATACGCAGTATTTT. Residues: CASSEEVGRGQRDTQYF.